A single sample is the source of the 20 T cell receptor beta chains below, sequenced in a study of cytomegalovirus exposure and HLA in healthy donors. Primers: 60 Vbeta forward and 13 Jbeta reverse. Assay: immunoSEQ multiplex PCR; the TCRdb copy retains only in-frame clones and omits some. The sample records more than 130,000 clones, roughly four fifths being singletons. Sample: PBMCs. These receptors were obtained from a man aged 35 to 55 in good health and CMV-seropositive.

Only one count was recorded for this clone. Compared with germline, one end of the junction differs, possibly owing to a read error. This chain connects TRBV18 to TRBJ1-4; 9 bases line up with TRBD1. CDR1 is KGHSH and CDR2 is LQKENI in the germline V gene. This CDR3 has 16 residues. CDR3 bases: TGTGCCAGCTCCCCACTACAGGGGGCGCCTGGTGAAAAACTGTTTTTT. Its protein product is CASSPLQGAPGEKLFF.

V is TRBV27 and J is TRBJ2-1, with TRBD1 matching 10 bases. Germline V gene lookup returns CDR1 MNHEY and CDR2 SMNVEV (reference sequence). The CDR3 loop spans 14 amino acids. Trimming took 3 bases from V and 7 from J; bases not matched to a gene: 3. CDR3 in amino acids: CASSLVDRGNEQFF. The CDR3 coding sequence is TGTGCCAGCAGTTTGGTGGACAGGGGGAATGAGCAGTTCTTC.

J is TRBJ2-3 and V is TRBV18; D ambiguous. Germline V gives CDR1 KGHSH, CDR2 LQKENI. V lost 3 bases and J 2 bases, leaving 9 bases between the germline ends. The CDR3 totals 14 residues. The CDR3 protein is CASSPLADTDTQYF. The CDR3 region has the DNA TGTGCCAGCTCACCCCTGGCGGACACAGATACGCAGTATTTT.

In this sample, this clone turned up once. The chain couples TRBV23-1 to TRBJ2-3; a weak D match, TRBD1 (6 bases). TRBV23-1 is placed among ORFs of uncertain function. Trimming cost V 3 bases and J 2 bases, with 15 bases left between them. CDR3 length equals 16 residues. In DNA, the CDR3 is TGCGCCAGCAGTCACCGAAGGGACACCTCCACAGATACGCAGTATTTT. It specifies CASSHRRDTSTDTQYF.

This rearrangement joins TRBV2 to TRBJ2-5, with unresolved D. This CDR3 has 15 amino acids. Per the germline V gene, CDR1 is SNHLY and CDR2 is FYNNEI. V lost 5 bases to trimming and J lost 0 bases, with 13 bases between them. The CDR3 coding sequence is TGTGCCAGCAGTAAAACCTCAGTGTACCAAGAGACCCAGTACTTC. Its translation: CASSKTSVYQETQYF.

The chain has TRBV5-4 and TRBJ2-1, with 10 bases fitting TRBD1. The CDR3 extends over 15 amino acids. V dropped 9 bases and J dropped 10; count of bases not matched to a gene: 16. From germline, CDR1 is SGHNT and CDR2 YYREEE (reference sequence). The CDR3 coding sequence is TGTGCCATAAATCCAGGGACAGGGGTAACGGAAGAGCAGTTCTTC. Amino acid sequence: CAINPGTGVTEEQFF.

The V gene is TRBV18, the J gene TRBJ2-1; a weak D match, TRBD1 (6 bases). Germline V gene sequence: CDR1 KGHSH, CDR2 LQKENI. The CDR3 has 15 residues. V was shortened by 2 bases and J by 3 bases, with 11 bases between the two germline ends. The CDR3 bases are TGTGCCAGCTCACCATACAGGGACATCTACAATGAGCAGTTCTTC. Protein sequence: CASSPYRDIYNEQFF.

V gene TRBV15 combines with J gene TRBJ2-3; TRBD2 is a possible D gene (6 bases). The CDR3 covers 16 residues. Trimming took off 2 bases at V and 0 bases at J, with 12 bases between the two ends. The V gene's germline CDR1 is LNHNV and CDR2 YYDKDF (reference sequence). This chain's CDR3 is CATSRPSGLSTDTQYF. CDR3 sequence (DNA): TGTGCCACCAGCAGACCCAGCGGACTAAGCACAGATACGCAGTATTTT. The complete variable domain, with remaining parts taken from reference TRBV15 and TRBJ2-3, reads DAMVIQNPRYQVTQFGKPVTLSCSQTLNHNVMYWYQQKSSQAPKLLFHYYDKDFNNEADTPDNFQSRRPNTSFCFLDIRSPGLGDTAMYLCATSRPSGLSTDTQYFGPGTRLTVL.

The chain combines TRBV15 with TRBJ1-2; D ambiguous. The germline V gene encodes CDR1 LNHNV and CDR2 YYDKDF (reference sequence). The CDR3 loop spans 14 amino acids. The V end lost 1 base, the J end lost 10 bases, and 16 bases lay between the germline ends. The chain's CDR3 is CATSRVAVRSNYTF. CDR3 DNA sequence: TGTGCCACCAGCAGAGTAGCAGTGAGGTCAAACTACACCTTC.

CDR3 coding DNA: TGTGCCAGTATGGTGTCTAGCGGGGCCCTGGGGACCGGGGAGCTGTTTTTT. It translates to CASMVSSGALGTGELFF. The chain is built from TRBV19 and TRBJ2-2; TRBD2 agrees at 9 bases. Per the germline V gene, CDR1 is LNHDA and CDR2 is SQIVND (reference sequence). J gave up 5 bases and V 7 bases, and 14 bases lay outside the gene matches. The length of the CDR3 is 17 residues.

The V call is TRBV14, the J call TRBJ2-3; 7 bases fit TRBD2. The V segment lost 5 bases and the J segment 8 bases; nucleotides outside the gene matches: 7. Germline CDR1 and CDR2: SGHDN and FVKESK. This CDR3 has 13 amino acids. The CDR3, as DNA: TGTGCCAGCAGCTTTTCGGGGGGTAGTACGCAGTATTTT. It encodes CASSFSGGSTQYF.

A remark on this clone: This specimen includes other DNA sequences encoding the same CDR3. The gene calls are TRBV30 and TRBJ1-6; TRBD1 agrees at 7 bases. V lost 0 bases to trimming and J lost 7 bases; unmatched junction nucleotides: 3. The CDR3 length is 14 residues. Germline lookup yields CDR1 GTSNPN and CDR2 SVGIG (reference sequence). The CDR3 sequence: CAWSVVQGNSPLHF. DNA for the CDR3: TGTGCCTGGAGTGTAGTACAGGGGAATTCACCCCTCCACTTT.

This CDR3 is CASSPREGTSSYNEQFF. CDR3 sequence (DNA): TGTGCCAGCAGCCCCCGGGAGGGGACGAGCTCCTACAATGAGCAGTTCTTC. V gene TRBV11-1 combines with J gene TRBJ2-1, with 8 nucleotides matching TRBD2. This CDR3 is 17 amino acids long. V trimming: 5 bases; J trimming: 0 bases; junction bases outside the gene matches: 9. Germline V gene data show CDR1 as SGHAT and CDR2 as FQDESV (reference sequence).

This chain uses TRBV2 with TRBJ2-1, with 11 nucleotides matching TRBD2. The CDR3 spans 16 residues. Germline CDR1 reads SNHLY; CDR2 reads FYNNEI. With 6 bases clipped from V and 0 bases from J, the junction kept 4 bases outside the gene matches. The CDR3 sequence is CASSLSGGVSYNEQFF. The CDR3 DNA reads TGTGCCAGCAGCCTTAGCGGGGGGGTCTCCTACAATGAGCAGTTCTTC.

V is TRBV4-3 and J is TRBJ1-1, with D possibly matching TRBD1 (5 bases). This CDR3 has 13 residues. The germline gives CDR1 LGHNA, CDR2 YSLEER. With 0 bases removed from V and 10 bases from J, the gap between germline ends came to 12 bases. The chain's CDR3 is CASSQEGRTRAFF. In DNA, the CDR3 is TGCGCCAGCAGCCAAGAAGGTAGGACAAGAGCTTTCTTT.

The chain uses TRBV4-2 and TRBJ2-1, with 14 bases fitting TRBD2. CDR1 is LGHNA, CDR2 YNFKEQ, per germline. The ends lost 4 bases at V and 7 bases at J; junction bases unmatched: 3. CDR3 length: 15 residues. Here the CDR3 DNA reads TGTGCCAGCAGCCCCGGGACTAGCGGGAGAAATGAGCAGTTCTTC. Its protein product is CASSPGTSGRNEQFF.

The chain combines TRBV27 with TRBJ2-1; 7 bases line up with TRBD2. This CDR3 region has 15 residues. J lost 5 bases, V lost 6 bases, and 10 bases had no gene match. Per the germline V gene, CDR1 is MNHEY and CDR2 is SMNVEV (reference sequence). The CDR3 reads CASRVAGSGDNEQFF. CDR3 nucleotides: TGTGCCAGCAGAGTAGCGGGCTCTGGGGACAATGAGCAGTTCTTC.

The J gene is TRBJ2-6, the V gene TRBV15, with 7 bases fitting TRBD1. Germline values: CDR1 LNHNV, CDR2 YYDKDF (reference sequence). V shed 3 bases, J shed 0 bases, and the junction held 8 bases outside the gene matches. This CDR3 spans 18 amino acids. Written as DNA, the CDR3 is TGTGCCACCAGCAGCCCCGGGACAGTGTACTCTGGGGCCAACGTCCTGACTTTC. Amino acid sequence: CATSSPGTVYSGANVLTF. Complete variable domain (other parts from reference TRBV15 and TRBJ2-6): DAMVIQNPRYQVTQFGKPVTLSCSQTLNHNVMYWYQQKSSQAPKLLFHYYDKDFNNEADTPDNFQSRRPNTSFCFLDIRSPGLGDTAMYLCATSSPGTVYSGANVLTFGAGSRLTVL.

The V gene is TRBV5-1, the J gene TRBJ2-6, with D tentatively TRBD2 (5 bases). This CDR3 region has 16 residues. Looked up from germline, CDR1 is SGHRS and CDR2 is YFSETQ. Trimming shortened V by 1 base and J by 4 bases, and 12 bases separated the two germline ends. CDR3 sequence: CASSLYSGLGANVLTF. The CDR3 DNA follows: TGCGCCAGCAGCTTGTATTCGGGATTGGGGGCCAACGTCCTGACTTTC.

This chain links TRBV7-2 with TRBJ1-5; TRBD1 agrees at 7 bases. Looked up from germline, CDR1 is SGHTA and CDR2 is FQGNSA. V lost 4 bases to trimming and J lost 5 bases; unmatched junction nucleotides: 2. The CDR3 is made up of 13 amino acids. CDR3 DNA sequence: TGTGCCAGCAGCTCCCAGGGGGATCAGCCCCAGCATTTT. The encoded protein is CASSSQGDQPQHF. Full variable domain (outside the CDR3, taken from reference TRBV7-2 and TRBJ1-5): GAGVSQSPSNKVTEKGKDVELRCDPISGHTALYWYRQSLGQGLEFLIYFQGNSAPDKSGLPSDRFSAERTGGSVSTLTIQRTQQEDSAVYLCASSSQGDQPQHFGDGTRLSIL.